The following is a T cell receptor (beta chain) sequence with its context. This record belongs to a study of blood T cell repertoires in COVID-19. Study at large: Acute and convalescent COVID-19 samples came from the United States, Italy and Spain. PBMCs, B-cell-depleted T cells, or T cells were the source of the cDNA or gDNA that made up the material.

The authors' processing: The authors estimated nucleated cell counts from reference gene primer amplification. Profiling relied on immunoSEQ multiplex PCR, and the TCRdb table lists in-frame clones only, not all of them. The V and J calls and clone size come from that table; D and trimming were worked out from the DNA. Among about 110,000 clones listed, around three quarters were seen once. The CDR3 is 15 residues long. Germline-derived CDR1 and CDR2 are SGHDT and YYEEEE. The germline V and J ends were trimmed by 5 bases and 0 bases, with 12 bases remaining between them. The sequenced sample consisted of peripheral blood. This chain connects TRBV5-6 to TRBJ1-3; tentatively, D is TRBD1 (6 bases). This TCR was sampled from a human donor in a cohort sampled during active or convalescent COVID-19. As DNA, the CDR3 is TGTGCCAGCAGTTACAGGGTAGGCTCTGGAAACACCATATATTTT. Its protein product is CASSYRVGSGNTIYF.